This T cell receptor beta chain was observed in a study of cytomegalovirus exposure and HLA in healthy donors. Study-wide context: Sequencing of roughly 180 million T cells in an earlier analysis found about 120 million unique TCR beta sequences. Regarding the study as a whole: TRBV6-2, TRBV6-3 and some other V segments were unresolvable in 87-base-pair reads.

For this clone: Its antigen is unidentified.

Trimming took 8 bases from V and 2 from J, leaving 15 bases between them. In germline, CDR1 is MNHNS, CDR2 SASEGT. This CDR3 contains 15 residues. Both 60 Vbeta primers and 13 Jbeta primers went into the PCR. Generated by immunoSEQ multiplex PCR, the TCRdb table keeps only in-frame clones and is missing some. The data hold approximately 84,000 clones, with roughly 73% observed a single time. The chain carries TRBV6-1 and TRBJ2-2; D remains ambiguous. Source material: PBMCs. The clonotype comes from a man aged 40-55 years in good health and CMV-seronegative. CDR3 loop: CASDFREVNTGELFF. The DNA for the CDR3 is TGTGCCAGCGATTTTAGAGAGGTTAACACCGGGGAGCTGTTTTTT.